The T cell receptor (beta chain) under discussion was sequenced for a study of blood T cell repertoires in COVID-19. The wider study: COVID-19 samples from acute and convalescent phases originated in the United States, Italy and Spain.

Clones were sequenced by immunoSEQ multiplex PCR, and TCRdb holds only the in-frame ones, with some missing. This table holds roughly 260,000 clones, about 89% found once. This CDR3 comprises 16 residues. CDR1 KGHSH and CDR2 LQKENI come from the germline V gene. The junction had 6 bases not matched to a gene; V was cut back by 3 bases and J by 3 bases. The chain uses TRBV18 and TRBJ1-3; 9 nucleotides agree with TRBD1. Source material: peripheral blood. The receptor comes from a woman in her forties or fifties with acute or convalescent COVID-19. The CDR3 loop reads CASSPTRTGDGNTIYF. CDR3 nucleotides: TGTGCCAGCTCACCGACTAGGACAGGGGATGGAAACACCATATATTTT.